The present T cell receptor beta chain was sequenced within a study of cytomegalovirus exposure and HLA in healthy donors. Study in general: Drawn from HLA-typed donors, 80 million to 100 million unique TCRs were held in an early data release.

Study observations and caveats: Presence/absence analyses assumed roughly uniform sequencing depth across donors. The availability of immune exposure information extended only to CMV serostatus.

Regarding this clone: The target antigen is unknown.

Primers: 60 Vbeta forward and 13 Jbeta reverse. Here immunoSEQ multiplex PCR was the method, and the copy in TCRdb shows in-frame clones only, minus some. The profile shows 95,000 to 100,000 clones, over 60% of them singletons. CDR1 is SGDLS and CDR2 is YYNGEE in the germline V gene. V lost 0 bases and J lost 3; bases outside the gene matches: 7. There are 16 residues in the CDR3. The chain joins TRBV9 to TRBJ2-3; 7 nucleotides align to TRBD1. Sequences were obtained from PBMCs. The receptor was isolated from a man aged 55 to 70 in good health and CMV-seropositive. For the CDR3, the DNA is TGTGCCAGCAGCGTAGCTCAAGGGGGCGTGACAGATACGCAGTATTTT. It encodes CASSVAQGGVTDTQYF. The full variable domain, completed using reference TRBV9 and TRBJ2-3, is DSGVTQTPKHLITATGQRVTLRCSPRSGDLSVYWYQQSLDQGLQFLIQYYNGEERAKGNILERFSAQQFPDLHSELNLSSLELGDSALYFCASSVAQGGVTDTQYFGPGTRLTVL.